What follows are 9 T cell receptor beta chains derived from one specimen sequenced in a study of response to subunit inactivated influenza vaccine. TCRdb processed the RT-PCR reads anew with MiXCR; each CDR3 protein has one entry. The sample holds 530,000 or so distinct CDR3 sequences, over 9.5% seen once. The sample consisted of PBMCs from blood, taken on the day of vaccination. The source is a man aged 45-65 years who received an inactivated influenza vaccine.

This clonotype appeared a few times. This may arise from a read error, as a much more abundant clone is one base away. The rearrangement links TRBV7-9 to TRBJ1-5; a possible D gene is TRBD1 (5 bases). V gave up 5 bases and J gave up 0 bases, with 8 bases separating them. The CDR3 extends over 14 amino acids. CDR1 is SEHNR, CDR2 FQNEAQ, per germline (reference sequence). In DNA, the CDR3 is TGTGCCAGCAGCCACGACAGTAGCAATCAGCCCCAGCATTTT. Its protein product is CASSHDSSNQPQHF.

This chain uses TRBV5-1 with TRBJ2-7; D could derive from TRBD1 or TRBD2 (5 bases each). The V gene's germline CDR1 is SGHRS and CDR2 YFSETQ. This CDR3 spans 16 amino acids. V gave up 0 bases and J gave up 2 bases, with 15 bases separating them. The CDR3 DNA is TGCGCCAGCAGCTTGGCCGGGACCTCGGGGCCCTACGAGCAGTACTTC. Translated, it gives CASSLAGTSGPYEQYF.

This clonotype was seen more than once but under ten times. This chain links TRBV5-1 with TRBJ2-7, with 7 bases matching TRBD1. This CDR3 has 15 residues. V lost 3 bases and J lost 1; bases outside the gene matches: 7. From germline, CDR1 is SGHRS and CDR2 YFSETQ. Here the CDR3 reads CASSSTGIWSYEQYF. CDR3 DNA sequence: TGCGCCAGCAGCTCGACAGGGATTTGGTCCTACGAGCAGTACTTC.

This clonotype was counted only a few times. The chain recombines TRBV2 with TRBJ2-1; 9 nucleotides match TRBD2. Per the germline V gene, CDR1 is SNHLY and CDR2 is FYNNEI. Trimming took 7 bases from V and 4 from J; bases not matched to a gene: 8. This CDR3 contains 15 residues. The CDR3 DNA sequence: TGTGCCAGCACCGGTAGCGGGGGAACATACAATGAGCAGTTCTTC. Translating it yields CASTGSGGTYNEQFF.

The V and J genes are TRBV5-5 and TRBJ2-3, with unresolved D. The CDR3 extends over 14 amino acids. The germline V gene has CDR1 SGHKS and CDR2 YYEKEE (reference sequence). V dropped 0 bases and J dropped 5 bases, with 10 bases sitting between them. The CDR3 bases are TGTGCCAGCAGCTTGGGGACCGGCGGAGATACGCAGTATTTT. This encodes CASSLGTGGDTQYF.

This chain uses TRBV20-1 with TRBJ2-7; possibly TRBD1 for D (5 bases). V gave up 1 base and J gave up 4 bases, with 14 bases separating them. Germline-derived CDR1 and CDR2 are DFQATT and SNEGSKA (reference sequence). The CDR3 consists of 14 residues. This CDR3 reads CSARAAGPLYEQYF. The CDR3 nucleotides are TGCAGTGCTAGAGCGGCAGGGCCACTTTACGAGCAGTACTTC.

This clonotype was counted only a few times. V and J are TRBV7-8 and TRBJ2-1; 8 bases are a match to TRBD2. J lost 0 bases, V lost 1 base, and 2 bases had no gene match. The CDR3 contains 16 residues. Germline V gene sequence: CDR1 SGHVS, CDR2 FQNEAQ. CDR3 sequence: CASSLGSGNSYNEQFF. CDR3 nucleotides: TGTGCCAGCAGCTTAGGTAGCGGGAACTCCTACAATGAGCAGTTCTTC.

The chain uses TRBV6-1 and TRBJ1-1; TRBD1 might be the D (6 bases). The CDR3 covers 13 residues. Germline V gene lookup returns CDR1 MNHNS and CDR2 SASEGT. V was trimmed by 6 bases and J by 7 bases, leaving 15 bases between them. This chain's CDR3 is CASRMNRDNEAFF. The CDR3 region has the DNA TGTGCCAGCAGAATGAACCGGGACAATGAAGCTTTCTTT.

This clonotype appeared a few times. This chain joins TRBV15 and TRBJ2-3, with D possibly matching TRBD1 (5 bases). In germline, CDR1 is LNHNV, CDR2 YYDKDF (reference sequence). The CDR3 has 13 amino acids. Deletions cut 1 base from V and 7 bases from J, with 9 bases between. CDR3 nucleotides: TGTGCCACCAGCAGAGTCGTGGGGCATACGCAGTATTTT. Translated, it gives CATSRVVGHTQYF.